The 29 T cell receptor beta chains reported below all come from one sample, sequenced in a study of cytotoxic CD8 clonotypes in ibrutinib-treated CLL. Profiling relied on immunoSEQ multiplex PCR, and the TCRdb table lists in-frame clones only, not all of them. The sample shows over 95,000 clones, 45% to 65% of them seen only once. The sequencing here drew on PBMCs, taken after 24 months of ibrutinib treatment. Receptors were obtained from a human donor with chronic lymphocytic leukemia.

The chain recombines TRBV2 with TRBJ2-3; 7 bases are shared with TRBD1. The CDR3 contains 16 residues. Germline V gives CDR1 SNHLY, CDR2 FYNNEI. Germline trimming cut 5 bases from V and 2 bases from J; bases unmatched to any gene: 10. The CDR3 region is CASSRTGQRTTDTQYF. The DNA for the CDR3 is TGTGCCAGCAGTCGAACGGGACAGAGAACCACAGATACGCAGTATTTT. Filled out from reference TRBV2 and TRBJ2-3, the complete variable domain reads EPEVTQTPSHQVTQMGQEVILRCVPISNHLYFYWYRQILGQKVEFLVSFYNNEISEKSEIFDDQFSVERPDGSNFTLKIRSTKLEDSAMYFCASSRTGQRTTDTQYFGPGTRLTVL.

The CDR3 sequence is CASSLVSGGTYEQYF. In DNA form, the CDR3 reads TGTGCCAGCAGCTTGGTTAGCGGGGGGACCTACGAGCAGTACTTC. The chain recombines TRBV5-6 with TRBJ2-7; 10 bases fit TRBD2. V shed 0 bases, J shed 2 bases, and the junction held 2 bases outside the gene matches. The CDR3 has 15 amino acids. CDR1 is SGHDT and CDR2 is YYEEEE in the germline V gene.

This clone was seen once. The chain carries TRBV5-1 and TRBJ1-6; D not resolved. V lost 7 bases and J lost 3, with 8 bases in between. This CDR3 contains 13 residues. Germline V gene lookup returns CDR1 SGHRS and CDR2 YFSETQ. The CDR3 coding sequence is TGCGCCAGCGGTGAAGGCTATAATTCACCCCTCCACTTT. This encodes CASGEGYNSPLHF.

The table lists this clone with a count of one. The J gene is TRBJ2-1, the V gene TRBV5-1; maybe TRBD2 (5 bases). CDR3 length: 15 amino acids. CDR1 SGHRS and CDR2 YFSETQ come from the germline V gene. Trimming took 4 bases from V and 3 from J, leaving 14 bases between them. The CDR3 DNA follows: TGCGCCAGCAGCCTGAACACGGGAAACTACAATGAGCAGTTCTTC. This sequence encodes CASSLNTGNYNEQFF. Together with reference TRBV5-1 and TRBJ2-1, the CDR3 gives the full variable domain: KAGVTQTPRYLIKTRGQQVTLSCSPISGHRSVSWYQQTPGQGLQFLFEYFSETQRNKGNFPGRFSGRQFSNSRSEMNVSTLELGDSALYLCASSLNTGNYNEQFFGPGTRLTVL.

The V gene is TRBV20-1, the J gene TRBJ1-2; D is ambiguous. Between the trimmed V and J ends, which lost 5 bases and 2 bases, there was a span of 6 bases. Germline V CDR1 and CDR2: DFQATT, SNEGSKA (reference sequence). CDR3 length: 11 residues. The CDR3 region is CSAGPNYGYTF. In nucleotides, the CDR3 is TGCAGTGCTGGCCCCAACTATGGCTACACCTTC.

The J gene is TRBJ2-5, the V gene TRBV5-1; D might be TRBD1 (6 bases). The V end lost 4 bases, the J end lost 2 bases, and 15 bases lay between the germline ends. Per germline, CDR1 SGHRS and CDR2 YFSETQ. The length of the CDR3 is 15 residues. The CDR3: CASSATGTYQETQYF. The CDR3 DNA is TGCGCCAGCAGCGCCACCGGGACATATCAAGAGACCCAGTACTTC. Full variable domain (missing parts from reference TRBV5-1 and TRBJ2-5): KAGVTQTPRYLIKTRGQQVTLSCSPISGHRSVSWYQQTPGQGLQFLFEYFSETQRNKGNFPGRFSGRQFSNSRSEMNVSTLELGDSALYLCASSATGTYQETQYFGPGTRLLVL.

The J gene is TRBJ1-3, the V gene TRBV9; D gene ambiguous. Looked up from germline, CDR1 is SGDLS and CDR2 is YYNGEE. V lost 7 bases and J lost 4, with 6 bases in between. The CDR3 runs 11 residues. CDR3 sequence (DNA): TGTGCCAGCCTACGGGGAAACACCATATATTTT. This sequence encodes CASLRGNTIYF.

The chain couples TRBV29-1 to TRBJ2-1, with 8 bases aligning to TRBD2. The V segment lost 7 bases and the J segment 8 bases; nucleotides outside the gene matches: 10. The CDR3 totals 13 residues. Looked up from germline, CDR1 is SQVTM and CDR2 is ANQGSEA. The CDR3 DNA is TGCAGCGGAGGCGGGACGGGAGGGGATGAGCAGTTCTTC. This sequence encodes CSGGGTGGDEQFF.

The V and J genes are TRBV2 and TRBJ1-5, with D possibly TRBD1 on 6 matching bases. Trimming cost V 8 bases and J 4 bases, with 12 bases left between them. The CDR3 is 13 residues long. Germline CDR1 is SNHLY and CDR2 is FYNNEI. CDR3 coding DNA: TGTGCCAGCCAGACAGACAGGAATCAGCCCCAGCATTTT. Translating it yields CASQTDRNQPQHF.

The chain is built from TRBV29-1 and TRBJ1-2, with a tentative D call TRBD1 (5 bases). The V end was cut by 6 bases, the J end by 3 bases, with 17 bases between. CDR1 is SQVTM and CDR2 is ANQGSEA in the germline V gene. The CDR3 consists of 14 residues. CDR3: CSVASTRGYYGYTF. CDR3 in DNA: TGCAGCGTCGCTAGCACAAGGGGCTACTATGGCTACACCTTC.

This clone was counted a few times. The final CDR3 position lacks the conserved phenylalanine or tryptophan, pointing to a likely read error. It is unclear where the CDR3 begins or ends on the DNA, so no DNA is shown, and the CDR3 is as TCRdb lists it. The J gene is TRBJ2-3, the V gene TRBV15; the table's D gene call, TRBD2, was not cross checked with the DNA. Germline-derived CDR1 and CDR2 are LNHNV and YYDKDF (reference sequence). The CDR3 length equals 10 residues, ends included. The CDR3 loop is CATSRGQLVS.

This clone was counted only a few times. The gene calls are TRBV13 and TRBJ1-3; the D gene is possibly TRBD1 (6 bases). The CDR3 covers 17 residues. The V and J ends lost 6 bases and 2 bases respectively, with 20 bases between them. Germline lookup yields CDR1 PRHDT and CDR2 FYEKMQ (reference sequence). The CDR3 here is CASRSNHEGVPGNTIYF. The CDR3 nucleotides read TGTGCCAGCAGGTCAAATCACGAGGGGGTTCCTGGAAACACCATATATTTT.

The chain is built from TRBV28 and TRBJ1-6; D not certain. The V end was cut by 5 bases, the J end by 8 bases, with 19 bases between. The CDR3 runs to 16 residues. In germline, CDR1 is MDHEN, CDR2 SYDVKM. This chain's CDR3 is CASSLRQGSRDSPLHF. The DNA of the CDR3 is TGTGCCAGCAGTCTCCGGCAAGGGTCTAGGGATTCACCCCTCCACTTT.

The chain combines TRBV30 with TRBJ1-2; D uncertain. CDR1 is GTSNPN and CDR2 is SVGIG in the germline V gene (reference sequence). CDR3 length equals 13 residues. With 5 bases removed from V and 7 bases from J, the gap between germline ends came to 17 bases. As DNA, the CDR3 is TGTGCCTGGGACGCGGCGGGCTTCCTTGGCTACACCTTC. It encodes CAWDAAGFLGYTF.

The chain recombines TRBV25-1 with TRBJ1-2; possible D gene TRBD1, 6 bases. CDR1 is MGHDK and CDR2 is SYGVNS in the germline V gene. V was cut by 6 bases and J by 4 bases, with 18 bases left in between. The CDR3 extends over 15 amino acids. The CDR3 coding sequence is TGTGCCAGCAGGAGTAGCGCGGGGGCCATCTATGGCTACACCTTC. This codes for CASRSSAGAIYGYTF.

This clone appeared once. The chain combines TRBV6-6 with TRBJ1-1; tentatively, D is TRBD1 (6 bases). This CDR3 region has 12 residues. V gave up 5 bases and J gave up 5 bases, with 9 bases separating them. Looked up from germline, CDR1 is MNHNY and CDR2 is SVGAGI (reference sequence). CDR3 in amino acids: CASSHRVTEAFF. In DNA form, the CDR3 reads TGTGCCAGCAGTCACAGGGTAACTGAAGCTTTCTTT.

This CDR3 is CASSSRRPTGNTIYF. The CDR3 DNA reads TGTGCCAGCAGCTCGAGACGTCCAACTGGAAACACCATATATTTT. The chain links TRBV5-5 to TRBJ1-3; D remains unclear. CDR1 is SGHKS, CDR2 YYEKEE, per germline (reference sequence). This CDR3 region has 15 residues. Trimming stripped 3 bases from V and 2 bases from J, with 12 bases between.

This chain links TRBV19 with TRBJ1-3, with TRBD1 matching 7 bases. The ends lost 8 bases at V and 0 bases at J; junction bases unmatched: 4. Germline V gene sequence: CDR1 LNHDA, CDR2 SQIVND (reference sequence). The CDR3 runs 14 residues. The CDR3 here is CASAQGVSGNTIYF. In DNA form, the CDR3 reads TGTGCCAGTGCTCAGGGGGTCTCTGGAAACACCATATATTTT. The full variable domain, rest sourced from reference TRBV19 and TRBJ1-3, is DGGITQSPKYLFRKEGQNVTLSCEQNLNHDAMYWYRQDPGQGLRLIYYSQIVNDFQKGDIAEGYSVSREKKESFPLTVTSAQKNPTAFYLCASAQGVSGNTIYFGEGSWLTVV.

The rearrangement uses TRBV7-9 and TRBJ1-6; the match to TRBD1 covers 7 bases. This CDR3 region has 13 residues. The germline V gene encodes CDR1 SEHNR and CDR2 FQNEAQ (reference sequence). V lost 6 bases, J lost 9 bases, and 5 bases stayed unmatched. Here the CDR3 reads CASSTGVVSPLHF. The DNA for the CDR3 is TGTGCCAGCAGTACAGGGGTTGTTTCACCCCTCCACTTT.

This clone was seen only once. The chain combines TRBV18 with TRBJ1-5; D uncertain. Germline V gene data show CDR1 as KGHSH and CDR2 as LQKENI. The CDR3 is 13 amino acids. V gave up 5 bases and J gave up 1 base, with 6 bases separating them. In nucleotides, the CDR3 is TGTGCCAGCTCAATAGACAGCAATCAGCCCCAGCATTTT. Translated, it gives CASSIDSNQPQHF.

This rearrangement joins TRBV6-1 to TRBJ2-1; perhaps D is TRBD1 or TRBD2 (5 bases each). Germline CDR1 is MNHNS and CDR2 is SASEGT. Trimming pared 4 bases from V and 3 bases from J, leaving 16 bases between. The CDR3 runs 16 residues. In nucleotides, the CDR3 is TGTGCCAGCAGTGGACAGCGACTAAAGAACTACAATGAGCAGTTCTTC. As protein: CASSGQRLKNYNEQFF.

The chain combines TRBV15 with TRBJ2-1; the match to TRBD2 covers 8 bases. The V gene's germline CDR1 is LNHNV and CDR2 YYDKDF (reference sequence). The CDR3 covers 14 residues. V lost 3 bases to trimming and J lost 10 bases; unmatched junction nucleotides: 8. CDR3 nucleotide sequence: TGTGCCACCAGCAGTACGGGAACTAGCGGAGAGCAGTTCTTC. Translated, it gives CATSSTGTSGEQFF.

The CDR3, as DNA: TGTGCCTGGACTAGTTTCCAGAACGAGCAGTACTTC. Its translation: CAWTSFQNEQYF. This chain links TRBV30 with TRBJ2-7; no firm D call. V lost 4 bases to trimming and J lost 5 bases, with 12 bases between them. Germline CDR1 GTSNPN, CDR2 SVGIG (reference sequence). The length of the CDR3 is 12 residues.

This clone has just one count. Here the CDR3 reads CASRTGGVMTSGNFNEQFF. DNA for the CDR3: TGTGCCAGCAGGACAGGGGGTGTCATGACTAGCGGGAATTTCAATGAGCAGTTCTTC. The gene calls are TRBV2 and TRBJ2-1, with TRBD2 matching over 11 bases. CDR1 and CDR2 from the germline V gene are SNHLY and FYNNEI. V was pared by 6 bases and J by 6 bases, with 19 bases of the junction left unmatched. The CDR3 covers 19 residues. Full variable domain (rest looked up from reference TRBV2 and TRBJ2-1): EPEVTQTPSHQVTQMGQEVILRCVPISNHLYFYWYRQILGQKVEFLVSFYNNEISEKSEIFDDQFSVERPDGSNFTLKIRSTKLEDSAMYFCASRTGGVMTSGNFNEQFFGPGTRLTVL.

Note on this clone: Other DNA sequences in the same sample also yield this CDR3. CDR3 loop: CASGLGFGQPQHF. CDR3 nucleotide sequence: TGTGCCAGCGGCTTGGGGTTTGGTCAGCCCCAGCATTTT. This chain joins TRBV28 and TRBJ1-5; unclear D gene. Between the trimmed V and J ends, which lost 8 bases and 6 bases, there was a span of 14 bases. CDR3 size: 13 residues. Germline values: CDR1 MDHEN, CDR2 SYDVKM.

Comments on this clone: Other DNA sequences in this sample translate to the same CDR3. The rearrangement uses TRBV25-1 and TRBJ2-1, with no clear D. Germline V lookup: CDR1 MGHDK, CDR2 SYGVNS. The CDR3 sequence is 13 residues long. The V end lost 0 bases, the J end lost 8 bases, and 8 bases lay between the germline ends. The CDR3 protein is CASSEYLRDEQFF. In DNA, the CDR3 is TGTGCCAGCAGTGAATATCTTAGGGATGAGCAGTTCTTC.

The V gene is TRBV7-2, the J gene TRBJ1-6; maybe TRBD1 (5 bases). The V gene lost 5 bases and the J gene lost 14 bases, with 19 bases spanning the gap. The CDR3 extends over 14 amino acids. CDR1 is SGHTA, CDR2 FQGNSA, per germline. CDR3 residues: CASSPGRIPPALHF. CDR3 DNA sequence: TGTGCCAGCAGCCCGGGACGGATTCCGCCGGCCCTCCACTTT. The full variable domain, in which reference TRBV7-2 and TRBJ1-6 provide the parts outside the CDR3, is GAGVSQSPSNKVTEKGKDVELRCDPISGHTALYWYRQSLGQGLEFLIYFQGNSAPDKSGLPSDRFSAERTGGSVSTLTIQRTQQEDSAVYLCASSPGRIPPALHFGNGTRLTVT.

The gene calls are TRBV6-1 and TRBJ2-3, with 9 bases that match TRBD2. Germline assignment: CDR1 MNHNS and CDR2 SASEGT. The V and J ends lost 2 bases and 6 bases, in that order; junction bases with no gene match: 12. The CDR3 consists of 17 residues. DNA of the CDR3: TGTGCCAGCAGTGAATCTTCTAGCGGGGTCCCCGGGGATACGCAGTATTTT. Protein product: CASSESSSGVPGDTQYF.

This rearrangement joins TRBV6-5 to TRBJ2-6, with D unresolved. Looked up from germline, CDR1 is MNHEY and CDR2 is SVGAGI. Between the trimmed V and J ends, which lost 7 bases and 4 bases, there was a span of 14 bases. This CDR3 has 15 residues. The CDR3 DNA reads as TGTGCCAGCACCCGAGGTCGGACCGGGGCCAACGTCCTGACTTTC. Translation gives CASTRGRTGANVLTF.